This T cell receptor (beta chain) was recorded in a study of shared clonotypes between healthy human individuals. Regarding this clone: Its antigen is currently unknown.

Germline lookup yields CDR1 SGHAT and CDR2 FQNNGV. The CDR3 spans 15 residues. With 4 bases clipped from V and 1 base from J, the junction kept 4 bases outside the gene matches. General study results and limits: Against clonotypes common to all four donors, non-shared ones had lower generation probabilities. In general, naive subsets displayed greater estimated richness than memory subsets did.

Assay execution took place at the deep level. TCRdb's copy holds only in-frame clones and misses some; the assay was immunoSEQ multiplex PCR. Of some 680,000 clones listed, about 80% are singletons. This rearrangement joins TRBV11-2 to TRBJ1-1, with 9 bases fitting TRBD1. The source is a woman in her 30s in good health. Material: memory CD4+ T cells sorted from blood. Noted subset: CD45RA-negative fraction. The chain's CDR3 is CASSYAGQGNTEAFF. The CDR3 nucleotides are TGTGCCAGCAGCTACGCGGGACAGGGGAACACTGAAGCTTTCTTT.